The 6 T cell receptor beta chains below come from one sample, sequenced in a study of beta chain features in type 1 diabetes listed by TCRdb under 2018. Paper-wide results and their limitations: A moderate but significant shortening of TCRB CDR3 length was observed in type 1 diabetes patients in all four CD4+ subsets.

Their antigen targets remain unknown. Libraries were made using the immunoSEQ multiplex PCR assay. The entire amount of isolated RNA was reverse transcribed using the High Capacity cDNA Reverse Transcription Kit, so the sequenced TCRB transcripts were expressed ones. In its TCRdb copy, this immuneACCESS table keeps in-frame sequences only and misses some clones. Where compared with another copy, unresolved V genes explain less than half of these, and the others have no known cause. For this sample there are around 250,000 clones; over 11% appear just once. Together, the top ten hold roughly 0.019% of the sample. The material sequenced was naive CD4+ T cells from blood. What this sample's cell subset or site label stands for: true naive CD4+ T cells. All receptors come from a young man with type 1 diabetes.

The chain combines TRBV9 with TRBJ2-1; D uncertain. The germline V gene has CDR1 SGDLS and CDR2 YYNGEE. The CDR3 totals 13 residues. The V end lost 0 bases, the J end lost 5 bases, and 6 bases lay between the germline ends. DNA of the CDR3: TGTGCCAGCAGCGTAGCGGGTAACAATGAGCAGTTCTTC. This encodes CASSVAGNNEQFF.

This chain connects TRBV11-2 to TRBJ2-1; D uncertain. Germline values: CDR1 SGHAT, CDR2 FQNNGV. The V end lost 5 bases, the J end lost 7 bases, and 18 bases lay between the germline ends. The length of the CDR3 is 15 residues. CDR3 nucleotide sequence: TGTGCCAGCAGCCACACTACCAGCCCCGGTAATGAGCAGTTCTTC. The encoded protein is CASSHTTSPGNEQFF.

The CDR3 nucleotides read TGTGCCAGTAGCGAGGGCGGGGAAACAGATACGCAGTATTTT. This encodes CASSEGGETDTQYF. V and J are TRBV19 and TRBJ2-3, with a weak D call TRBD2 (6 bases). CDR1 LNHDA and CDR2 SQIVND come from the germline V gene (reference sequence). The CDR3 is made up of 14 amino acids. Trimming took off 6 bases at V and 3 bases at J, with 13 bases between the two ends.

V and J are TRBV30 and TRBJ1-1; the match to TRBD1 covers 8 bases. J gave up 6 bases and V 0 bases, and 0 bases lay outside the gene matches. The CDR3 length is 12 residues. CDR1 and CDR2 (germline): GTSNPN, SVGIG (reference sequence). The CDR3 region has the DNA TGTGCCTGGAGTGTGACAGGGGCTGAAGCTTTCTTT. Amino acids: CAWSVTGAEAFF.

The V and J genes are TRBV2 and TRBJ2-7; TRBD1 might be the D (7 bases). Trimming removed 2 bases at V and 5 bases at J, with 19 bases between. Germline values: CDR1 SNHLY, CDR2 FYNNEI. This CDR3 region has 16 residues. CDR3 nucleotides: TGTGCCAGCAGTGAAACATGGGCAGGGGGGATGGACGAGCAGTACTTC. The encoded protein is CASSETWAGGMDEQYF.

J is TRBJ1-5 and V is TRBV21-1; the D call of TRBD1 is as the table states it, not checked on the DNA. TRBV21-1 constitutes a pseudogene. The CDR3 extends over 15 amino acids. CDR3 protein: CASSGTGRSNQPQHF. CDR3 nucleotides: TGTGCCAGCTCCGGGACAGGCCGGAGCAATCAGCCCCAGCATTTT.